These 15 T cell receptor beta chains were sequenced from one sample in a study of blood T cell repertoires in COVID-19 (dated by TCRdb to 2020 to 2021). The library was generated by the immunoSEQ multiplex PCR assay. What TCRdb holds here is the immuneACCESS table cut down to in-frame rearrangements. Part of the clones is not present; checked against another copy, under half of the missing clones reflect an unresolved V gene, and the others are unexplained. Recorded for this sample are around 250,000 clones; approximately 85% of them occurred a single time. Of the sample, under 2.5% is held by the ten largest clones. The sample was PBMCs or T cells enriched from blood (not recorded which). These receptors originate from a woman between 50 and 59 years old who had recovered from COVID-19.

The chain employs TRBV5-4 and TRBJ2-1; 9 nucleotides align to TRBD2. Germline loops: CDR1 SGHNT, CDR2 YYREEE (reference sequence). This CDR3 region has 15 residues. V was pared by 4 bases and J by 7 bases, with 9 bases of the junction left unmatched. The CDR3 nucleotides are TGTGCCAGCAGCCGCGGGACTAGCACAGAGAATGAGCAGTTCTTC. Its protein product is CASSRGTSTENEQFF.

This sequence joins TRBV29-1 and TRBJ1-5, with TRBD1 identical over 7 bases. The CDR3 loop spans 14 amino acids. In germline, CDR1 is SQVTM, CDR2 ANQGSEA. V lost 2 bases to trimming and J lost 11 bases; unmatched junction nucleotides: 12. This chain's CDR3 is CSVETPGGVPAQHF. For the CDR3, the DNA is TGCAGCGTTGAAACACCAGGGGGTGTTCCGGCCCAGCATTTT.

The J gene is TRBJ2-7, the V gene TRBV5-1, with D uncertain. The germline CDR1 and CDR2 sequences are SGHRS and YFSETQ. The CDR3 sequence is 15 residues long. Trimming left V 3 bases short and J 0 bases short, with 13 bases between. The CDR3 DNA sequence: TGCGCCAGCAGCTCATTAGATCACAGCTCCTACGAGCAGTACTTC. Encoded protein: CASSSLDHSSYEQYF.

The chain is built from TRBV3-1 (or the pseudogene TRBV3-2) and TRBJ2-7, with 9 bases aligning to TRBD2. The V and J ends lost 1 base and 4 bases, in that order; junction bases with no gene match: 5. The CDR3 contains 15 residues. The germline V gene encodes CDR1 LGHDT and CDR2 YNNKEL (reference sequence). The CDR3, as DNA: TGTGCCAGCAGCCAAGGTAGCGGGAGTTTTTACGAGCAGTACTTC. Its translation: CASSQGSGSFYEQYF.

The V and J genes are TRBV3-1 (or the pseudogene TRBV3-2) and TRBJ2-1; 9 bases match TRBD1. Germline-derived CDR1 and CDR2 are LGHDT and YNNKEL (reference sequence). Germline trimming cut 4 bases from V and 5 bases from J; bases unmatched to any gene: 9. This CDR3 is built from 16 residues. The DNA for the CDR3 is TGTGCCAGCAGCCTGCACAGGGGGCGTTCAAACAATGAGCAGTTCTTC. Amino acid sequence: CASSLHRGRSNNEQFF.

The rearrangement links TRBV28 to TRBJ2-5; D possibly corresponds to TRBD2 (6 bases). The CDR3 is made up of 12 amino acids. Germline CDR1 MDHEN, CDR2 SYDVKM. V lost 3 bases and J lost 4, with 6 bases in between. CDR3 sequence reads: CASSFGRETQYF. For the CDR3, the DNA is TGTGCCAGCAGTTTCGGGAGAGAGACCCAGTACTTC.

The chain uses TRBV9 and TRBJ2-7; D is possibly TRBD2 (5 bases). This CDR3 has 9 amino acids. The germline V and J ends were trimmed by 10 bases and 11 bases, with 13 bases remaining between them. Per germline, CDR1 SGDLS and CDR2 YYNGEE. The CDR3 DNA reads as TGTGCCGGTCACGGACTTAAGTACTTC. It translates to CAGHGLKYF.

The V call is TRBV14, the J call TRBJ1-1; maybe TRBD1 (5 bases). This CDR3 region has 13 residues. Germline V gene sequence: CDR1 SGHDN, CDR2 FVKESK. V lost 7 bases and J lost 0, with 9 bases in between. The CDR3 coding sequence is TGTGCCAGCACCTGGGGCATGAACACTGAAGCTTTCTTT. Amino acid sequence: CASTWGMNTEAFF.

The chain joins TRBV13 to TRBJ2-1; D might be TRBD2 (5 bases). This CDR3 spans 16 amino acids. The V gene lost 1 base and the J gene lost 12 bases, with 22 bases spanning the gap. Per germline, CDR1 PRHDT and CDR2 FYEKMQ (reference sequence). The CDR3: CASSLVEGNPAYWQFF. DNA for the CDR3: TGTGCCAGCAGCTTAGTCGAGGGTAATCCAGCATACTGGCAGTTCTTC.

Worth noting for this clone: This same CDR3 is encoded by further DNA sequences in the sample. The chain employs TRBV9 and TRBJ2-2; 12 bases map to TRBD2. This CDR3 is built from 17 residues. Per germline, CDR1 SGDLS and CDR2 YYNGEE. Trimming took 0 bases from V and 5 from J; bases not matched to a gene: 5. This CDR3 reads CASSVGPSGRGTGELFF. The CDR3 DNA reads TGTGCCAGCAGCGTAGGTCCTAGCGGGAGGGGTACCGGGGAGCTGTTTTTT. The full variable domain, in which reference TRBV9 and TRBJ2-2 provide the parts outside the CDR3, is DSGVTQTPKHLITATGQRVTLRCSPRSGDLSVYWYQQSLDQGLQFLIQYYNGEERAKGNILERFSAQQFPDLHSELNLSSLELGDSALYFCASSVGPSGRGTGELFFGEGSRLTVL.

V and J are TRBV4-1 and TRBJ1-4; 8 nucleotides align to TRBD1. After removal of 7 bases from V and 8 bases from J, the junction contained 12 bases not matched to a gene. Germline V CDR1 and CDR2: MGHRA, YSYEKL. This CDR3 region has 15 residues. The CDR3 region is CASTTNRGIGEKLFF. CDR3 bases: TGCGCCAGCACCACGAACAGGGGGATAGGGGAAAAACTGTTTTTT.

This chain uses TRBV25-1 with TRBJ1-6; a possible D gene is TRBD1 (5 bases). CDR1 MGHDK and CDR2 SYGVNS come from the germline V gene. The CDR3 loop spans 16 amino acids. V lost 3 bases to trimming and J lost 0 bases, with 9 bases between them. CDR3 DNA: TGTGCCAGCAGTGACACCAGGGCCTCCTATAATTCACCCCTCCACTTT. It encodes CASSDTRASYNSPLHF.

This rearrangement joins TRBV2 to TRBJ2-7; 8 bases line up with TRBD2. The CDR3 sequence is 15 residues long. Germline V lookup: CDR1 SNHLY, CDR2 FYNNEI. V was pared by 6 bases and J by 5 bases, with 12 bases of the junction left unmatched. CDR3 residues: CASRPPAGGKDEQYF. The DNA for the CDR3 is TGTGCCAGCAGGCCTCCTGCGGGAGGAAAGGACGAGCAGTACTTC.

This clone was seen a few times. The V gene is TRBV2, the J gene TRBJ1-3, with D unclear. V lost 5 bases to trimming and J lost 4 bases, with 15 bases between them. The V gene's germline CDR1 is SNHLY and CDR2 FYNNEI. The CDR3 is 15 amino acids. In DNA, the CDR3 is TGTGCCAGCAGTACGAGGGTCTACTCCGGAAACACCATATATTTT. It is translated as CASSTRVYSGNTIYF.

This clone was seen a single time. V gene TRBV28 combines with J gene TRBJ2-7; TRBD2 might be the D (5 bases). CDR1 is MDHEN, CDR2 SYDVKM, per germline. The CDR3 runs to 12 residues. V lost 5 bases to trimming and J lost 3 bases, with 8 bases between them. The CDR3 DNA reads TGTGCCAGCAGTACCGGGAACTACGAGCAGTACTTC. Its protein is CASSTGNYEQYF.